Listed below are T cell receptor beta chains from one sample, sequenced in a study of OX40 agonist ivuxolimab in advanced cancers. The method was immunoSEQ multiplex PCR; TCRdb's version includes in-frame clones alone and lacks a portion of them. The sample shows approximately 70,000 clones, 85% of them seen only once. Sequencing used CD4+ or CD8+ T cells sorted from blood, obtained in a trial of the OX40 agonist ivuxolimab. The source of these receptors is an adult with an advanced solid tumor such as melanoma, head and neck, liver or kidney cancer. Each CDR3 is given with its conserved first and last residue. A D gene is named only where the DNA matches it firmly. Only some rows state a clone size, as once, few, many or a class for expanded clones.

>-|TRBJ1-5|-|TRBV4-1
TGCGCCAGTCAGGATATCCAGGGTAACAATCAGCCCCAGCATTTT
CASQDIQGNNQPQHF
>-|TRBJ1-1|-|TRBV4-1
TGCGCCAGCAGCCATGGGGCGAGGGGAGAAGGTGAAGCTTTCTTT
CASSHGARGEGEAFF
>-|TRBJ1-2|-|TRBV30
TGTGCCTGGAGTGTACCCCCGGGCAGTTGGGACTACACCTTC
CAWSVPPGSWDYTF
>-|TRBJ1-3|-|TRBV5-1
TGCGCCAGCAGCTTGGGACAAGTGGGCTTCTCTGGAAACACCATATATTTT
CASSLGQVGFSGNTIYF
>-|TRBJ2-7|-|TRBV5-1
TGCGCCAGCAGCTCCAGGGGTGGGCCGACCTACGAGCAGTACTTC
CASSSRGGPTYEQYF
>-|TRBJ2-5|TRBD1|TRBV5-1
TGCGCCAGCAGCTTGCAGGGGGACAGGGAGACCCAGTACTTC
CASSLQGDRETQYF
>once|TRBJ1-2|-|TRBV18
TGTGCCAGCTCACCACAGGGGTTATATGGCTACACCTTC
CASSPQGLYGYTF
>-|TRBJ2-5|-|TRBV6-5
TGTGCCAGCAGAAATCAGGGGGGGTGGAGAGAGACCCAGTACTTC
CASRNQGGWRETQYF
>-|TRBJ2-5|-|TRBV7-2
TGTGCCAGCAGCTTAGCGTGGGAGCAGTACTTC
CASSLAWEQYF
>-|TRBJ2-2|-|TRBV11-2
TGTGCCAGCAGCTTAGGGTCTGGGGGGTCGAGGACCGGGGAGCTGTTTTTT
CASSLGSGGSRTGELFF
>-|TRBJ1-2|TRBD1|TRBV5-5
TGTGCCAGCAGCTGGGGACAGGGGCGAAAGGGGCCTAACTATGGCTACACCTTC
CASSWGQGRKGPNYGYTF
>-|TRBJ2-7|-|TRBV7-9
TGTGCCAGCAGCCTCCGAAGCAGCTCCGAGCAGTACTTC
CASSLRSSSEQYF
>few|TRBJ2-3|-|TRBV6-4
TGTGCCAGCAGTGACAGGGGAAGTTTTTCAGATACGCAGTATTTT
CASSDRGSFSDTQYF
>-|TRBJ2-2|TRBD2|TRBV11-1
TGTGCCAGCAGCGCGGGGGCCGGGGAGCTGTTTTTT
CASSAGAGELFF
>-|TRBJ2-5|TRBD1|TRBV18
TGTGCCAGCTCACCACCGGGACAGAGTGAGACCCAGTACTTC
CASSPPGQSETQYF
>-|TRBJ1-5|TRBD1|TRBV30
TGTGCCTGGAAGAAGGGACAGGGTGATTGGAATCAGCCCCAGCATTTT
CAWKKGQGDWNQPQHF
>-|TRBJ2-5|-|TRBV6-1
TGTGCCAGCAGCCGAGGCCTAGAGACCCAGTACTTC
CASSRGLETQYF
>few|TRBJ1-5|TRBD1|TRBV2
TGTGCCAGCGGGGGGGGACAGGGTAGGAATCAGCCCCAGCATTTT
CASGGGQGRNQPQHF
>-|TRBJ2-5|TRBD2|TRBV7-2
TGTGCCAGCAGAATAGCGGGTGCAGAGACCCAGTACTTC
CASRIAGAETQYF
>-|TRBJ2-5|-|TRBV7-2
TGTGCCAGCAGCTTAGCGATAGCTGAGACCCAGTACTTC
CASSLAIAETQYF
>-|TRBJ1-2|TRBD1|TRBV28
TGTGCCAGCAGGACTCAGGGGGGGAGCGGCTACACCTTC
CASRTQGGSGYTF
>-|TRBJ2-2|-|TRBV7-2
TGTGCCAGCAGCCAAAGGGGCAGGGTCCCCGGGGAGCTGTTTTTT
CASSQRGRVPGELFF
>-|TRBJ2-3|TRBD2|TRBV15
TGTGCCACCAGCAGAGACGACGGACTAGCGGGAGCCACAGATACGCAGTATTTT
CATSRDDGLAGATDTQYF
>-|TRBJ1-1|-|TRBV10-2
TGCGCCGCAAGCCGGGGGGTCGGGAACACTGAAGCTTTCTTT
CAASRGVGNTEAFF
>-|TRBJ1-2|TRBD1|TRBV23-1
TGCGCCAGCGTACGCGATATGACAGGGGGCTACACCTTC
CASVRDMTGGYTF
>-|TRBJ2-5|TRBD1|TRBV7-6
TGTGCCAGCAGCTCCGTGACGGACAGGGGAAGGGAGACCCAGTACTTC
CASSSVTDRGRETQYF
>few|TRBJ2-3|-|TRBV11-3
TGTGCCAGCAGCTTAGGCCAGGACACAGATACGCAGTATTTT
CASSLGQDTDTQYF
>-|TRBJ1-1|TRBD1|TRBV5-4
TGTGCCAGCAGCTTTGAACAGGGGCGTCACACTGAAGCTTTCTTT
CASSFEQGRHTEAFF
>once|TRBJ2-2|-|TRBV7-6
TGTGCCAGCAGCTTAACCAGAACCGGGGAGCTGTTTTTT
CASSLTRTGELFF
>once|TRBJ2-5|-|TRBV9
TGTGCCAGCAGCGTAGTCGGAGGGGGCCGGGAGACCCAGTACTTC
CASSVVGGGRETQYF
>once|TRBJ1-3|-|TRBV5-1
TGCGCCAGCAGCCTAGGGGGGACGGCCCTTGATTCTCTATATTTT
CASSLGGTALDSLYF
>-|TRBJ2-7|TRBD1|TRBV5-1
TGCGCCAGCAGCTTTCAGGGGGCCCCCTACGAGCAGTACTTC
CASSFQGAPYEQYF
>-|TRBJ2-6|TRBD2|TRBV25-1
TGTGCCAGCAGTGCCGGGGGGAACTCTGGGGCCAACGTCCTGACTTTC
CASSAGGNSGANVLTF
>-|TRBJ1-2|-|TRBV7-9
TGTGCCAGCAGCTTGTGGCAGGGCACTAACTATGGCTACACCTTC
CASSLWQGTNYGYTF
>-|TRBJ2-3|-|TRBV6-1
TGTGCCAGCAGTGGACGGGATACGCAGTATTTT
CASSGRDTQYF
>-|TRBJ1-5|TRBD1|TRBV6-4
TGTGCCAGCAGTCAGGGGGCTCCGGGCAATCAGCCCCAGCATTTT
CASSQGAPGNQPQHF
>few|TRBJ2-1|TRBD2|TRBV5-1
TGCGCCAGCAGCCAGACTAGCGGGGGGGCATATGAGCAGTTCTTC
CASSQTSGGAYEQFF
>-|TRBJ1-1|TRBD1|TRBV7-8
TGTGCCAGCAGCTTACCCCCCGTGGGACAGGGAAACACTGAAGCTTTCTTT
CASSLPPVGQGNTEAFF
>-|TRBJ2-7|-|TRBV28
TGTGCCAGCAGTTTACTGGACAGACCCTCCTACGAGCAGTACTTC
CASSLLDRPSYEQYF
>-|TRBJ1-6|-|TRBV27
TGTGCCAGCACCCAGGTGGGGTTTACCTATAATTCACCCCTCCACTTT
CASTQVGFTYNSPLHF
>-|TRBJ2-3|-|TRBV6-6
TGTGCCACACGGGACTCCCCTAGCACAGATACGCAGTATTTT
CATRDSPSTDTQYF
>-|TRBJ1-5|TRBD1|TRBV2
TGTGCCAGCAGAGGCACAGGGGGCGGTCAGCCCCAGCATTTT
CASRGTGGGQPQHF
>once|TRBJ1-5|TRBD1|TRBV19
TGTGCCAGTAGGGCCGGGACAGGCTCTCAACAGCCCCAGCATTTT
CASRAGTGSQQPQHF
>-|TRBJ1-3|-|TRBV7-9
TGTGCCAGCAGCCCCCCCGGCGGGTCCGGAAACACCATATATTTT
CASSPPGGSGNTIYF
>few|TRBJ1-1|-|TRBV7-6
TGTGCCAGCAGCTTACTGAAAGCGTCAAACACTGAAGCTTTCTTT
CASSLLKASNTEAFF
>-|TRBJ1-6|-|TRBV30
TGTGCCTGGAGTCTAAACCCCTATAATTCACCCCTCCACTTT
CAWSLNPYNSPLHF
>-|TRBJ2-7|TRBD1|TRBV19
TGTGCCAGTAGTAAGCTAGGGAAGGTCGGACAGGACTCCTACGAGCAGTACTTC
CASSKLGKVGQDSYEQYF
>once|TRBJ2-2|-|TRBV19
TGTGCCAGTAGACCTCAGGGAGTCGGGGAGCTGTTTTTT
CASRPQGVGELFF
>-|TRBJ2-3|-|TRBV28
TGTGCCAGCTACTCCGGATCTTCGGGCACAGATACGCAGTATTTT
CASYSGSSGTDTQYF
>-|TRBJ1-4|-|TRBV15
TGTGCCACCAGCAGAGATTGGAGTGAAAAACTGTTTTTT
CATSRDWSEKLFF
>-|TRBJ1-4|-|TRBV4-2
TGTGCCAGCAGCCAAAACTCAGCAACTAATGAAAAACTGTTTTTT
CASSQNSATNEKLFF
>-|TRBJ2-1|-|TRBV5-1
TGCGCCAGCAGCTTGGAGGTTGGGGCAGGTCCAGGGGAGCAGTTCTTC
CASSLEVGAGPGEQFF
>-|TRBJ2-3|-|TRBV11-2
TGTGCCAGCAGCTTAGCGACCGGAGCAGGAGATACGCAGTATTTT
CASSLATGAGDTQYF
>-|TRBJ1-1|-|TRBV30
TGTGCCTGGACCCGGTACACTGAAGCTTTCTTT
CAWTRYTEAFF
>few|TRBJ1-1|-|TRBV7-2
TGTGCCAGCAGCTTGCGGGGGAACACTGAAGCTTTCTTT
CASSLRGNTEAFF
>-|TRBJ2-3|-|TRBV5-1
TGCGCCAGCAGCTTGGATGTTCCCCGGCCAGATACGCAGTATTTT
CASSLDVPRPDTQYF
>few|TRBJ2-3|TRBD2|TRBV11-2
TGTGCCAGCAGCTCAATAGCGGGGGGCAGCACAGATACGCAGTATTTT
CASSSIAGGSTDTQYF
>-|TRBJ1-3|-|TRBV7-6
TGTGCCAGCAGCTCGACCGTTAGACCGTCCGCGTCCGGAAACACCATATATTTT
CASSSTVRPSASGNTIYF
>-|TRBJ1-5|-|TRBV6-1
TGTGCCAGCAGTGGAGGCGAAAAAAGCAATCAGCCCCAGCATTTT
CASSGGEKSNQPQHF